The present TCR beta chain was sequenced within a study of T cell responses to AZD1222 COVID-19 vaccine. V dropped 6 bases and J dropped 7; count of bases not matched to a gene: 11. This CDR3 contains 15 residues. The germline V gene has CDR1 MNHEY and CDR2 SVGAGI. TCRdb's table, derived via immunoSEQ multiplex PCR, lists solely in-frame clones and lacks some. The data show about 140,000 clones, just under 95% seen once. The sample was peripheral blood, taken on day 0 of AZD1222 vaccination. This sequence originates from an adult in good health. V usage is TRBV6-5 and J usage is TRBJ2-2, with 7 bases lining up with TRBD1. The CDR3 is CASSPSTGSGGELFF. The CDR3, as DNA: TGTGCCAGCAGCCCATCGACAGGGTCGGGCGGGGAGCTGTTTTTT.